The 22 T cell receptor beta chains below all came from one sample that was sequenced in a study of T cells after yellow fever vaccination. TCRdb re-analysed the 5' RACE reads in MiXCR, keeping a single row per CDR3 protein. The table records about 320,000 distinct CDR3 sequences, roughly an eighth of them present only once. Here the sequenced sample was CD4+ T cells sorted from PBMCs, taken 15 days after the yellow fever booster vaccination. Every receptor here comes from a man younger than 35 who received the YFV17D yellow fever vaccine.

CDR3 in DNA: TGTGCCAGCAGACGGGCGGGAGATACTGGGGCCAACGTCCTGACTTTC. Translation gives CASRRAGDTGANVLTF. The chain combines TRBV12-3 or TRBV12-4 with TRBJ2-6; 7 bases are a match to TRBD2. V lost 6 bases and J lost 2; bases outside the gene matches: 7. The CDR3 contains 16 residues.

This clonotype was observed a few times. This chain links TRBV6-2 or TRBV6-3 with TRBJ2-1; D gene unclear. The germline gives CDR1 MNHEY, CDR2 SVGEGT. CDR3 length: 12 residues. V was trimmed by 6 bases and J by 15 bases, leaving 18 bases between them. The CDR3: CASRRNAGPWFF. Written as DNA, the CDR3 is TGTGCCAGCAGACGAAACGCCGGCCCCTGGTTCTTC.

As for this clonotype: Relative to the germline gene, one junction end is altered; a read error may explain this. The chain recombines TRBV7-7 with TRBJ2-1; no reliable D call. Germline CDR1 reads SSHAT; CDR2 reads FNYEAQ (reference sequence). This CDR3 is 13 amino acids long. The CDR3 protein is CASSSGIYNEQFF. The CDR3 coding sequence is TGTGCTAGCAGCTCCGGAATCTACAATGAGCAGTTCTTC.

The chain links TRBV7-2 to TRBJ2-5, with D perhaps TRBD2 (6 bases). Germline V gene lookup returns CDR1 SGHTA and CDR2 FQGNSA. The CDR3 spans 17 residues. V was cut by 0 bases and J by 5 bases, with 19 bases left in between. The CDR3 protein is CASSLALMAPRGETQYF. In nucleotides, the CDR3 is TGTGCCAGCAGCTTAGCGCTTATGGCTCCCCGGGGGGAGACCCAGTACTTC.

V gene TRBV19 combines with J gene TRBJ2-5, with D perhaps assigned TRBD1 or TRBD2 (6 bases each). The CDR3 length is 13 residues. V was pared by 7 bases and J by 5 bases, with 14 bases between. Germline V CDR1 and CDR2: LNHDA, SQIVND (reference sequence). The CDR3 DNA follows: TGTGCCAGTAATGGGGGGCCGTCGGAGACCCAGTACTTC. It yields the protein CASNGGPSETQYF.

This clonotype was found many times. V gene TRBV3-1 combines with J gene TRBJ2-5; a possible D gene is TRBD1 (5 bases). The CDR3 totals 14 residues. V lost 3 bases, J lost 3 bases, and 11 bases lay in between. Per germline, CDR1 LGHDT and CDR2 YNNKEL (reference sequence). Here the CDR3 reads CASSHSDRKETQYF. The CDR3 DNA reads TGTGCCAGCAGCCATTCCGACAGAAAAGAGACCCAGTACTTC.

This clonotype has just a few counts. J is TRBJ1-1 and V is TRBV10-3, with no clear D. CDR1 ENHRY and CDR2 SYGVKD come from the germline V gene. The CDR3 is 14 residues long. The V end lost 2 bases, the J end lost 0 bases, and 7 bases lay between the germline ends. CDR3 residues: CAISEPGVNTEAFF. In DNA, the CDR3 is TGTGCCATCAGTGAGCCCGGGGTGAACACTGAAGCTTTCTTT.

There are many counts of this clonotype. This chain's CDR3 is CASSLGDQETQYF. In DNA form, the CDR3 reads TGCGCCAGCAGCTTGGGGGACCAAGAGACCCAGTACTTC. This chain connects TRBV5-1 to TRBJ2-5, with D unclear. The germline V and J ends were trimmed by 0 bases and 0 bases, with 3 bases remaining between them. The germline CDR1 and CDR2 sequences are SGHRS and YFSETQ. The CDR3 length is 13 residues.

This chain connects TRBV7-6 to TRBJ2-1, with D perhaps TRBD2 (5 bases). CDR1 and CDR2 (germline): SGHVS, FNYEAQ. CDR3 length: 16 residues. V was clipped by 1 base and J by 3 bases, with 13 bases between them. The CDR3 loop is CASSLDRRTFYNEQFF. Written as DNA, the CDR3 is TGTGCCAGCAGCTTAGATCGAAGGACTTTCTACAATGAGCAGTTCTTC.

The chain couples TRBV9 to TRBJ1-5; D is uncertain. The length of the CDR3 is 16 residues. The V gene's germline CDR1 is SGDLS and CDR2 YYNGEE. V was cut by 4 bases and J by 0 bases, with 14 bases left in between. The CDR3, as DNA: TGTGCCAGCAGCTCCCACGGCGACCCTAGCAATCAGCCCCAGCATTTT. Translation: CASSSHGDPSNQPQHF.

This clonotype appeared a few times. CDR3 nucleotide sequence: TGCGCCAGCAGCTTGGGGCAGGACAATGAGCAGTTCTTC. This codes for CASSLGQDNEQFF. The rearrangement links TRBV5-1 to TRBJ2-1, with D hard to call. Trimming left V 0 bases short and J 5 bases short, with 6 bases between. Germline V gene lookup returns CDR1 SGHRS and CDR2 YFSETQ. The CDR3 sequence is 13 residues long.

This clonotype showed up just a few times. The rearrangement uses TRBV4-2 and TRBJ1-6; D possibly corresponds to TRBD1 (5 bases). Trimming shortened V by 3 bases and J by 7 bases, and 13 bases separated the two germline ends. The CDR3 is made up of 15 amino acids. Germline lookup yields CDR1 LGHNA and CDR2 YNFKEQ. The CDR3 protein is CASSQGQGTNSPLHF. The CDR3 DNA reads TGTGCCAGCAGCCAGGGTCAAGGGACCAATTCACCCCTCCACTTT.

This clonotype has just a few counts. This chain links TRBV7-2 with TRBJ2-7, with 9 positions matching TRBD1. The length of the CDR3 is 16 residues. J gave up 4 bases and V 8 bases, and 15 bases lay outside the gene matches. Germline assignment: CDR1 SGHTA and CDR2 FQGNSA. The CDR3 DNA is TGTGCCAGCCAAAGCCTGGTGGGACAGGGAAGATACGAGCAGTACTTC. This sequence encodes CASQSLVGQGRYEQYF.

At least ten counts were recorded for this clonotype. The chain joins TRBV18 to TRBJ2-3; D gene ambiguous. The CDR3 covers 13 residues. Germline V gene lookup returns CDR1 KGHSH and CDR2 LQKENI. Trimming stripped 3 bases from V and 0 bases from J, with 4 bases between. CDR3 DNA sequence: TGTGCCAGCTCACCGGACAGCACAGATACGCAGTATTTT. Amino acids: CASSPDSTDTQYF.

This clonotype occurred many times. The V call is TRBV18, the J call TRBJ2-2, with 8 bases that match TRBD1. The V segment lost 0 bases and the J segment 4 bases; nucleotides outside the gene matches: 1. The germline gives CDR1 KGHSH, CDR2 LQKENI. The CDR3 covers 15 residues. The CDR3 coding sequence is TGTGCCAGCTCACCACCCGGACAGGGCACCGGGGAGCTGTTTTTT. Encoded protein: CASSPPGQGTGELFF.

This rearrangement joins TRBV28 to TRBJ2-3, with TRBD2 identical over 12 bases. The CDR3 loop spans 15 amino acids. Germline values: CDR1 MDHEN, CDR2 SYDVKM. Trimming cost V 3 bases and J 6 bases; bases outside gene matches: 4. CDR3 sequence (DNA): TGTGCCAGCAGTTTCACCGGGACTAGCGGGGATACGCAGTATTTT. It codes for CASSFTGTSGDTQYF.

In this sample, this clonotype turned up a few times. The DNA of the CDR3 is TGTGCCACCAGTGCCCCGGGAGGAGAGACCCAGTACTTC. Translating gives CATSAPGGETQYF. The genes are TRBV24-1 and TRBJ2-5; 7 bases are a match to TRBD2. In germline, CDR1 is KGHDR, CDR2 SFDVKD. J was trimmed by 4 bases and V by 5 bases; bases with no gene match: 3. The CDR3 consists of 13 residues.

This clonotype came up a few times. V and J are TRBV7-9 and TRBJ1-1; D uncertain. The CDR3 spans 14 residues. The germline gives CDR1 SEHNR, CDR2 FQNEAQ (reference sequence). The V and J ends lost 11 bases and 2 bases respectively, with 18 bases between them. The CDR3 DNA reads as TGTGCCTCGGGAGATAGTACCTATAACACTGAAGCTTTCTTT. This sequence encodes CASGDSTYNTEAFF. The full variable domain, rest sourced from reference TRBV7-9 and TRBJ1-1, is DTGVSQNPRHKITKRGQNVTFRCDPISEHNRLYWYRQTLGQGPEFLTYFQNEAQLEKSRLLSDRFSAERPKGSFSTLEIQRTEQGDSAMYLCASGDSTYNTEAFFGQGTRLTVV.

The chain links TRBV21-1 to TRBJ2-7. TRBV21-1 is a pseudogene locus. The CDR3 has 13 residues. The CDR3 nucleotides read TGTGCCAGCAGCAAAGTTGGGGTTTACGAGCAGTACTTC. This translates into CASSKVGVYEQYF.

The chain recombines TRBV5-4 with TRBJ2-7; 10 positions agree with TRBD2. The CDR3 length is 17 residues. CDR1 and CDR2 from the germline V gene are SGHNT and YYREEE (reference sequence). Trimming took 4 bases from V and 1 from J; bases not matched to a gene: 11. The CDR3 spells CASSGDIAGGNSYEQYF. The CDR3 bases are TGTGCCAGCAGCGGCGACATAGCGGGGGGTAATTCCTACGAGCAGTACTTC.

This clonotype was observed a handful of times. The CDR3 spells CATSNNFETGRRGFNYGYTF. In nucleotides, the CDR3 is TGTGCCACCAGCAACAACTTCGAGACAGGGAGAAGGGGTTTTAACTATGGCTACACCTTC. This sequence joins TRBV24-1 and TRBJ1-2; 7 bases line up with TRBD1. Germline V gene data show CDR1 as KGHDR and CDR2 as SFDVKD. The CDR3 is made up of 20 amino acids. The ends lost 7 bases at V and 1 base at J; junction bases unmatched: 23.

This clonotype was recorded at least ten times. This sequence joins TRBV15 and TRBJ2-5, with 11 bases aligning to TRBD1. CDR1 and CDR2 (germline): LNHNV, YYDKDF (reference sequence). This CDR3 spans 15 amino acids. J was trimmed by 4 bases and V by 4 bases; bases with no gene match: 5. The CDR3 DNA follows: TGTGCCACCAGCAAGAGGACAGGGGGCGCAGAGACCCAGTACTTC. Translation gives CATSKRTGGAETQYF.